Reported below is one T cell receptor beta chain. This entry belongs to a study of control samples from healthy donors and cancer patients. V was cut by 3 bases and J by 4 bases, with 15 bases left in between. Germline lookup yields CDR1 DFQATT and CDR2 SNEGSKA (reference sequence). CDR3 length: 14 amino acids. Clones were read by immunoSEQ multiplex PCR, and TCRdb kept only the in-frame ones, dropping some. The table includes over 30,000 clones, roughly 86% detected once. V gene TRBV20-1 combines with J gene TRBJ1-2; tentative D call: TRBD1 (5 bases). This TCR was recovered from a woman aged 40-49 years with lung cancer. The specimen sequenced was PBMCs. CDR3 sequence (DNA): TGCAGTGCTAGTAACCGGGACGGGACCTATGGCTACACCTTC. Translating gives CSASNRDGTYGYTF.